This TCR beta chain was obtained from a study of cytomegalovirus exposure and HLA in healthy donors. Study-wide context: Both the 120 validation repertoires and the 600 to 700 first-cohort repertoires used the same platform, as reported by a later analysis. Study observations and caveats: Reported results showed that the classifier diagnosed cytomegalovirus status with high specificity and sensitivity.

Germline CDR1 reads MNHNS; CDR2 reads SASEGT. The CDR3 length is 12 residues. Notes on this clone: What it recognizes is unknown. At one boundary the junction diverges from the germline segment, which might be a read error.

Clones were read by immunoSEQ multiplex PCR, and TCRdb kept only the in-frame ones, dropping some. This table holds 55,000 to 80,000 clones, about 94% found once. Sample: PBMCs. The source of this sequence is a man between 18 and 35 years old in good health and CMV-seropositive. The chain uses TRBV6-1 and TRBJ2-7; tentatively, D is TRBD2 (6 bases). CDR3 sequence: CATGLTSNEQYF. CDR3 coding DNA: TGTGCCACGGGACTGACCTCCAACGAGCAGTACTTC.